This T cell receptor (beta chain) was captured by sequencing in a study of human T cells and chemical hapten exposure (dated by TCRdb to the early 2020s). Turning to the overall study: For sensitization, 2% DPC in acetone was applied to a 2 cm by 2 cm area of upper inner arm skin. Throughout the study period of around 25 weeks, patients also received therapeutic DPC doses to the scalp every week. Patch testing was performed on the upper back with Finn chambers containing 0.01% DPC, and the patch tests were scored after 6 days according to International Contact Dermatitis Research Group standards. The patient cohort, mostly female, included alopecia areata with under or over 50% scalp involvement, alopecia totalis and alopecia universalis. Libraries were combined into a pool for sequencing, and differences in TCR yield between samples came mainly from small differences in library volumes within the pool. Peripheral blood TCR repertoire changes were tracked in vivo in alopecia patients during primary and secondary sensitization to the hapten diphenylcyclopropenone (DPC). Blood samples were taken from patients before sensitization (week 0) and at 2, 6 and about 24 weeks after DPC sensitization. Nearly 30 alopecia patients provided blood for TCR sequencing at one to four time points (pre-sensitization, 2, 6 and 24 weeks). General study outcomes and caveats: Alopecia, a presumed autoimmune disease, was present in all patients, so the immune response of the patients might differ from that of healthy individuals. Expanded TCRs formed significantly more large CDR3 similarity clusters than pre-sensitization or healthy control sets, consistent with antigen-driven responses. Repeated subsampling changed both the strength of the expansion versus patch-test correlation and the threshold at which the correlation became significant. No change with DPC sensitization was found in the number of TCRs above 1 in 1000 frequency, and no evidence of global repertoire structure alterations was found. The number of PT1 expanded TCRs positively correlated with patch test score, significant at thresholds 8, 16 and 32 but not 4.

Libraries were constructed by RACE. The sample was run on a NextSeq 500. Library preparation attached unique molecular identifiers to individual cDNA molecules for quantitative, reproducible TCR counting. For every blood RNA sample, sequencing covered both the TCR alpha and TCR beta chains. Processing in the source paper ran as follows. Samples had a median of around 92,000 TCRs, with a range from roughly 23,224 to 700,000. V, J and CDR3 annotation of the TCR reads was carried out using the Decombinator software suite. Every sample was subsampled to the same number of TCRs (28,000) for the PS versus PT1 abundance plots. TCRs were defined as expanded if absent before sensitization and observed at least eight times at the 2-week time point. TCRdb applied fastp at Q25 and MiXCR to the public reads, then kept only in-frame beta chains. When rows share a CDR3 protein, they turn into one entry using the most common DNA and genes. In this record, the V and J calls reflect TCRdb's handling and not the investigators' own analysis. The sample records roughly 360,000 distinct CDR3 sequences, nearly 5% of which are singletons. The ten biggest clones cover under 3% of the sample.

The CDR3, from cysteine to phenylalanine, totals 16 residues. The CDR3 DNA has 48 bases and is translated from base 1. The germline V gene specifies LGHNA as CDR1 and YNFKEQ as CDR2. V is pared back by 1 base and J by 3 bases, with 15 bases lying between the germline termini. The sample's time point label, in plain terms: patch test 1, 2 weeks after DPC sensitization. In the paper's terms, the treatment or condition label means: therapeutic diphenylcyclopropenone sensitization with weekly scalp DPC. Blood at each patch-test visit was drawn before the patch test was applied. Patients were considered eligible if aged 18 to 70, diagnosed with alopecia and deemed suitable for DPC therapy, and patients were excluded if pregnant. Total RNA was extracted from unfractionated whole blood collected in Tempus Blood RNA tubes. This clonotype has more than one count but fewer than ten. Its recognized antigen is unknown. No base quality values were provided; no much bigger clone lies one nucleotide off.

This receptor was obtained from a woman in her forties or fifties with alopecia areata. Some clones in this sample may be carry-over from other donors' samples. The material was whole blood, obtained in connection with sensitization to the hapten diphenylcyclopropenone (DPC). The rearrangement joined TRBV4-2 to TRBJ2-5; the D gene assignment is perhaps TRBD1 or TRBD2, with each matching 6 bases. The DNA sequence is given as TGTGCCAGCAGCCAAGGGACTGGGGGGCGGGAAGAGACCCAGTACTTC. Its coded protein is CASSQGTGGREETQYF.